Listed here are 11 T cell receptor beta chains from one sample, sequenced in a study of blood T cell repertoires in COVID-19. Data came from immunoSEQ multiplex PCR; TCRdb stores just in-frame clones and leaves some out. Of about 89,000 clones in the sample, around 72% were seen once. Sequences were obtained from peripheral blood. The source is a woman older than 75 with acute or convalescent COVID-19.

The chain has TRBV7-2 and TRBJ1-5; D uncertain. Germline loops: CDR1 SGHTA, CDR2 FQGNSA. The CDR3 totals 13 residues. The V and J ends lost 4 bases and 7 bases respectively, with 11 bases between them. This CDR3 reads CASSWDGGQPQHF. In DNA, the CDR3 is TGTGCCAGCAGCTGGGATGGCGGGCAGCCCCAGCATTTT.

This chain uses TRBV6-2 or TRBV6-3 with TRBJ2-7, with TRBD1 as a possible D gene (6 bases). Trimming pared 2 bases from V and 6 bases from J, leaving 23 bases between. The germline CDR1 and CDR2 sequences are MNHEY and SVGEGT. The CDR3 consists of 17 residues. The DNA for the CDR3 is TGTGCCAGCAGTTACGTCCGTGGGGGCAGAAACTACGGCGAGCAGTACTTC. This gives the protein CASSYVRGGRNYGEQYF.

The chain's CDR3 is CAQGMRATNEKLFF. CDR3 DNA: TGTGCCCAGGGCATGCGCGCAACTAATGAAAAACTGTTTTTT. V and J are TRBV30 and TRBJ1-4; weak D call: TRBD1 (5 bases). Germline loops: CDR1 GTSNPN, CDR2 SVGIG (reference sequence). CDR3 length equals 14 residues. The V and J ends lost 8 bases and 0 bases respectively, with 13 bases between them.

This clone was counted only a few times. V gene TRBV6-5 combines with J gene TRBJ1-3, with TRBD1 identical over 10 bases. V was clipped by 6 bases and J by 8 bases; unmatched bases: 7. CDR3 length: 14 amino acids. Germline CDR1 is MNHEY and CDR2 is SVGAGI. In nucleotides, the CDR3 is TGTGCCAGCAGGCCAAGACAGGGGGCGGACACCATATATTTT. Its translation is CASRPRQGADTIYF.

V usage is TRBV15 and J usage is TRBJ2-2; 10 bases map to TRBD1. V shed 1 base, J shed 4 bases, and the junction held 3 bases outside the gene matches. CDR1 LNHNV and CDR2 YYDKDF come from the germline V gene (reference sequence). The CDR3 has 16 amino acids. The DNA of the CDR3 is TGTGCCACCAGCAGAGGGGACAGGGGTCTCACCGGGGAGCTGTTTTTT. It translates to CATSRGDRGLTGELFF.

This rearrangement joins TRBV5-6 to TRBJ2-1; possible D gene TRBD1, 5 bases. Between the trimmed V and J ends, which lost 4 bases and 7 bases, there was a span of 15 bases. Germline V gene lookup returns CDR1 SGHDT and CDR2 YYEEEE. The CDR3 length is 14 residues. The CDR3 region has the DNA TGTGCCAGCAGCGACCTCTCCAGGGCGAATGAGCAGTTCTTC. It is translated as CASSDLSRANEQFF.

The chain employs TRBV2 and TRBJ1-6, with a weak D call TRBD1 (6 bases). CDR1 is SNHLY and CDR2 is FYNNEI in the germline V gene. The length of the CDR3 is 12 residues. The CDR3 region is CAEGDYNSPLHF. CDR3 sequence (DNA): TGTGCAGAGGGGGATTATAATTCACCCCTCCACTTT. The full variable domain, in which reference TRBV2 and TRBJ1-6 provide the parts outside the CDR3, is EPEVTQTPSHQVTQMGQEVILRCVPISNHLYFYWYRQILGQKVEFLVSFYNNEISEKSEIFDDQFSVERPDGSNFTLKIRSTKLEDSAMYFCAEGDYNSPLHFGNGTRLTVT.

The chain couples TRBV4-2 to TRBJ2-7, with D possibly TRBD2 on 6 matching bases. The V gene lost 4 bases and the J gene lost 6 bases, with 13 bases spanning the gap. The CDR3 loop spans 13 amino acids. CDR1 LGHNA and CDR2 YNFKEQ come from the germline V gene. Written as DNA, the CDR3 is TGTGCCAGCAGCCCCGCGCATAGCGGCGAGCAGTACTTC. Protein sequence: CASSPAHSGEQYF.

The rearrangement uses TRBV19 and TRBJ1-4; D not certain. Germline V gives CDR1 LNHDA, CDR2 SQIVND (reference sequence). The V end was cut by 3 bases, the J end by 0 bases, with 5 bases between. There are 14 residues in the CDR3. Here the CDR3 DNA reads TGTGCCAGTAGTATTACAGCAACTAATGAAAAACTGTTTTTT. It yields the protein CASSITATNEKLFF.

The chain has TRBV5-1 and TRBJ1-1; D gene uncertain. From germline, CDR1 is SGHRS and CDR2 YFSETQ. The CDR3 loop spans 14 amino acids. V was cut by 1 base and J by 4 bases, with 11 bases left in between. CDR3 sequence reads: CASSLSLQLTEAFF. The CDR3 DNA reads TGCGCCAGCAGCTTGAGTTTACAGCTCACTGAAGCTTTCTTT.

A few counts support this clone. The rearrangement uses TRBV19 and TRBJ1-2, with a weak D call TRBD1 (5 bases). The CDR3 loop spans 16 amino acids. V gave up 9 bases and J gave up 7 bases, with 27 bases separating them. Germline CDR1 and CDR2: LNHDA and SQIVND (reference sequence). Here the CDR3 reads CASRLGRGLRTRGYTF. CDR3 in DNA: TGTGCCAGCCGGCTGGGAAGGGGTCTTAGAACCCGTGGCTACACCTTC. The full variable domain, in which reference TRBV19 and TRBJ1-2 provide the parts outside the CDR3, is DGGITQSPKYLFRKEGQNVTLSCEQNLNHDAMYWYRQDPGQGLRLIYYSQIVNDFQKGDIAEGYSVSREKKESFPLTVTSAQKNPTAFYLCASRLGRGLRTRGYTFGSGTRLTVV.